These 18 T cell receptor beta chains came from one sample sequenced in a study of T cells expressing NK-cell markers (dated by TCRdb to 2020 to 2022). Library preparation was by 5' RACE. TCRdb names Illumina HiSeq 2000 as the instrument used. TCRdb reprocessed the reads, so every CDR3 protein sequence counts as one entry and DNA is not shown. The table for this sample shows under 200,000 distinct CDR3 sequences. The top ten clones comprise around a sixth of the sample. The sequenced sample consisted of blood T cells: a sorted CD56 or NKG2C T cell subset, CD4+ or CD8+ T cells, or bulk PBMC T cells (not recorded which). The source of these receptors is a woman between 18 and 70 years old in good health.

CDR3 sequence: CASSGQNYGYTF. The chain is built from TRBV6-5 and TRBJ1-2; the TCRdb call, TRBD1, lacks DNA for checking. The CDR3 spans 12 residues. Germline CDR1 and CDR2: MNHEY and SVGAGI.

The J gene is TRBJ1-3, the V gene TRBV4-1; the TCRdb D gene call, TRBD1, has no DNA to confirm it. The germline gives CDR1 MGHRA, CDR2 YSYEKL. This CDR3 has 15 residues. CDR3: CASSQAAGAGNTIYF.

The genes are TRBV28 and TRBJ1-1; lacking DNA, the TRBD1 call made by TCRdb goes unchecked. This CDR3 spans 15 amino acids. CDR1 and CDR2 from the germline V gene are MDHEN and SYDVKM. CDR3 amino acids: CASSPQTGENTEAFF.

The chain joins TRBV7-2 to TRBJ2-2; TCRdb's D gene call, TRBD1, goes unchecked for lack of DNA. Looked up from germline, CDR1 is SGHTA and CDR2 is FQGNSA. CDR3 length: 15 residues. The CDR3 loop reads CASSSWTGKVGELFF.

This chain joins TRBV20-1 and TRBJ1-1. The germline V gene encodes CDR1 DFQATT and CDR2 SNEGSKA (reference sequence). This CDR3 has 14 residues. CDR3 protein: CSARSAAENTEAFF.

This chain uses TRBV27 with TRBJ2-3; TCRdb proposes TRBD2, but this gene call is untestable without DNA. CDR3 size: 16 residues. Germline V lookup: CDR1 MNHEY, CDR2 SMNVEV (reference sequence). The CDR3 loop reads CASSLGLAGTTDTQYF.

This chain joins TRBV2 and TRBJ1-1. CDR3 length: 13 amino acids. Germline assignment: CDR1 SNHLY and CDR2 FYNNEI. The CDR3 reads CASSESSDTEAFF.

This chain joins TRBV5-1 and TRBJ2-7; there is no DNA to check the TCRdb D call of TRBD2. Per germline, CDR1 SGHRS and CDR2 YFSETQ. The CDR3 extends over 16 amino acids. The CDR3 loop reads CASSQAGTRFPYEQYF.

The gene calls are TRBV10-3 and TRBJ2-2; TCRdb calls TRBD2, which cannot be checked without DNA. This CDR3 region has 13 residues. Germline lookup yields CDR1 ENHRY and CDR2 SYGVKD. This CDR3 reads CAILVPNTGELFF.

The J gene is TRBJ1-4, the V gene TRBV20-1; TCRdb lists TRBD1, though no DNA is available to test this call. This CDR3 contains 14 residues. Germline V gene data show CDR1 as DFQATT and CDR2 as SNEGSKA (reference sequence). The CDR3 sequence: CSARRGQPNEKLFF.

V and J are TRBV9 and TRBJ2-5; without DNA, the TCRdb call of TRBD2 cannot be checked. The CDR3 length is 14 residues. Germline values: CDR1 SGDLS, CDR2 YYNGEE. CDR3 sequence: CASSPLASAETQYF.

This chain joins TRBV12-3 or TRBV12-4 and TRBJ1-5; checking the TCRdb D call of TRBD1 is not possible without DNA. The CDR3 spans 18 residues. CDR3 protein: CASSLLAGWDGSNQPQHF.

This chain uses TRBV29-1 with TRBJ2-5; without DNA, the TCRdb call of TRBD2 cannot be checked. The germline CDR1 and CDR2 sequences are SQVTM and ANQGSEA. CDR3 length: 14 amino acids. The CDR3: CSVRPSGSGGTQYF.

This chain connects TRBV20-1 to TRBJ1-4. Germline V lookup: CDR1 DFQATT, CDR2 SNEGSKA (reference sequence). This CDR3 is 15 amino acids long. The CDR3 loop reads CSAKGEARNQEKLFF.

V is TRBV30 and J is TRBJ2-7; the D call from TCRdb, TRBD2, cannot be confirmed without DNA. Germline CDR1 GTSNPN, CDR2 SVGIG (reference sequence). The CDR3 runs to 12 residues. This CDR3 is CAWTLRGYEQYF.

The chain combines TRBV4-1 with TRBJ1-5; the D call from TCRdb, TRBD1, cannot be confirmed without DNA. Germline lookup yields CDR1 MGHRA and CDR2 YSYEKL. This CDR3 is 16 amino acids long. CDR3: CASSQDGTGQNQPQHF.

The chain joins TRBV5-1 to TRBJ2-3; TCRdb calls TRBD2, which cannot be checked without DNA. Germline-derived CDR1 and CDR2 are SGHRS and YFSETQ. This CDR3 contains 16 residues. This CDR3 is CASTLAGGPSTDTQYF.

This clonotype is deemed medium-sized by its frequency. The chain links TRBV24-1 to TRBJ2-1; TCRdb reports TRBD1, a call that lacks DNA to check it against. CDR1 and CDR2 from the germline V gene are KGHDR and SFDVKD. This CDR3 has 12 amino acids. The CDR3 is CATSGGVHEQFF.